This record concerns one TCR beta chain sequence. The data were obtained in a study of PD-1 blockade in mismatch repair-deficient tumors. The germline CDR1 and CDR2 sequences are SGHRS and YFSETQ. The V and J ends lost 4 bases and 5 bases respectively, with 15 bases between them. CDR3 length: 14 amino acids. Produced via immunoSEQ multiplex PCR; TCRdb's table is partial and in-frame only. The table has about 49,000 clones, more than 65% seen once; the top ten hold 2.5% to 4%. The J gene is TRBJ1-1, the V gene TRBV5-1; D gene unclear. This clonotype was obtained from an adult with mismatch repair-deficient cancer. Sequenced here: PBMCs, sampled before pembrolizumab treatment. The CDR3 DNA reads TGCGCCAGCAGCCTTACGGGAGTTCAGACTGAAGCTTTCTTT. The encoded protein is CASSLTGVQTEAFF.